The 30 T cell receptor beta chains in this list originate from one sample, sequenced in a study of T cells after yellow fever vaccination. TCRdb reprocessed the 5' RACE reads with MiXCR, giving one entry per CDR3 protein. Among under 500,000 distinct CDR3 sequences, about 19% were seen once, and the ten largest hold 15% to 20%. The sequencing used PBMCs, collected before the yellow fever booster vaccination. The source of these receptors is a man younger than 35 who received the YFV17D yellow fever vaccine.

The chain combines TRBV6-6 with TRBJ1-5; D perhaps matches TRBD1 (6 bases). The CDR3 contains 13 residues. In germline, CDR1 is MNHNY, CDR2 SVGAGI (reference sequence). The V and J ends lost 5 bases and 7 bases respectively, with 12 bases between them. The CDR3 DNA follows: TGTGCCAGCAGTCGCACAGGGAACCAGCCCCAGCATTTT. It yields the protein CASSRTGNQPQHF.

The CDR3, as DNA: TGTGCCAGCTCACCTGGACGGACCCAAGAGACCCAGTACTTC. Translation gives CASSPGRTQETQYF. The chain combines TRBV18 with TRBJ2-5; D remains unclear. The CDR3 length is 14 residues. Germline CDR1 KGHSH, CDR2 LQKENI. Deletions cut 3 bases from V and 1 base from J, with 9 bases between. The variable domain in full, completed from reference TRBV18 and TRBJ2-5, reads NAGVMQNPRHLVRRRGQEARLRCSPMKGHSHVYWYRQLPEEGLKFMVYLQKENIIDESGMPKERFSAEFPKEGPSILRIQQVVRGDSAAYFCASSPGRTQETQYFGPGTRLLVL.

This clonotype has a handful of counts. The rearrangement links TRBV5-4 to TRBJ2-5, with 8 bases aligning to TRBD2. The V gene's germline CDR1 is SGHNT and CDR2 YYREEE (reference sequence). The CDR3 length is 16 residues. The ends lost 0 bases at V and 4 bases at J; junction bases unmatched: 8. CDR3 protein: CASSLVGTSGGETQYF. DNA of the CDR3: TGTGCCAGCAGCTTGGTTGGGACTAGTGGGGGAGAGACCCAGTACTTC.

The chain links TRBV19 to TRBJ1-1; D not certain. Deletions cut 3 bases from V and 5 bases from J, with 19 bases between. The germline V gene encodes CDR1 LNHDA and CDR2 SQIVND (reference sequence). The CDR3 has 16 residues. The CDR3 nucleotides are TGTGCCAGTAGTATTGGGTTCTGGGCAGGAGGGACTGAAGCTTTCTTT. It translates to CASSIGFWAGGTEAFF. The whole variable domain, remainder taken from reference TRBV19 and TRBJ1-1, is DGGITQSPKYLFRKEGQNVTLSCEQNLNHDAMYWYRQDPGQGLRLIYYSQIVNDFQKGDIAEGYSVSREKKESFPLTVTSAQKNPTAFYLCASSIGFWAGGTEAFFGQGTRLTVV.

This clonotype was recorded many times. The genes are TRBV9 and TRBJ2-7, with TRBD2 matching over 11 bases. The junction had 10 bases not matched to a gene; V was cut back by 0 bases and J by 2 bases. The CDR3 has 18 amino acids. Germline V CDR1 and CDR2: SGDLS, YYNGEE. CDR3 residues: CASSVGVTSGDHTYEQYF. The CDR3, as DNA: TGTGCCAGCAGCGTAGGTGTGACTAGCGGGGACCATACCTACGAGCAGTACTTC.

The CDR3 region has the DNA TGTGCCACCAGTGATCCGGGCTTAGGGGGTGAAAAACTGTTTTTT. It is translated as CATSDPGLGGEKLFF. The chain links TRBV24-1 to TRBJ1-4; D possibly corresponds to TRBD1 (6 bases). CDR1 KGHDR and CDR2 SFDVKD come from the germline V gene. V was clipped by 3 bases and J by 7 bases, with 14 bases between them. The CDR3 totals 15 residues.

This clonotype was seen a handful of times. At one end, the junction sequence differs from germline, possibly due to a read error. Here the CDR3 DNA reads TGTGCCAGCAGCCCTAGAGGCCAACAGACCCAGTACTTC. Translation gives CASSPRGQQTQYF. V usage is TRBV7-2 and J usage is TRBJ2-5; D remains unclear. The V gene's germline CDR1 is SGHTA and CDR2 FQGNSA. The CDR3 is 13 amino acids.

This clonotype was found a few times. This sequence joins TRBV6-2 or TRBV6-3 and TRBJ1-5; 7 nucleotides match TRBD1. CDR1 MNHEY and CDR2 SVGEGT come from the germline V gene. This CDR3 comprises 15 residues. V lost 5 bases and J lost 0; bases outside the gene matches: 4. The CDR3: CASSQGQYSNQPQHF. The DNA for the CDR3 is TGTGCCAGCAGTCAGGGACAGTATAGCAATCAGCCCCAGCATTTT.

This clonotype has only one observation. V is TRBV7-9 and J is TRBJ2-3, with TRBD2 identical over 10 bases. Germline values: CDR1 SEHNR, CDR2 FQNEAQ (reference sequence). The CDR3 length is 19 residues. V gave up 1 base and J gave up 2 bases; unmatched junction bases: 12. CDR3 sequence: CASSLVSAGGFVVTDTQYF. The CDR3 nucleotides read TGTGCCAGCAGCTTAGTGTCAGCGGGGGGGTTCGTTGTCACAGATACGCAGTATTTT.

This chain joins TRBV20-1 and TRBJ1-3, with D hard to call. CDR1 and CDR2 from the germline V gene are DFQATT and SNEGSKA (reference sequence). Trimming pared 6 bases from V and 7 bases from J, leaving 10 bases between. The CDR3 length is 11 residues. CDR3 in amino acids: CSASLENTIYF. The DNA for the CDR3 is TGCAGTGCCAGCCTGGAGAACACCATATATTTT.

Only a few counts were recorded for this clonotype. V gene TRBV12-3 or TRBV12-4 combines with J gene TRBJ2-1; 9 nucleotides match TRBD1. Losses at the gene ends were 5 bases for V and 8 bases for J; bases not matched to a gene: 10. The CDR3 runs 15 residues. CDR3 DNA sequence: TGTGCCAGCAGTCCAACAGGGGGCAAAACGGATGAGCAGTTCTTC. Amino acids: CASSPTGGKTDEQFF.

This rearrangement joins TRBV15 to TRBJ2-4; 8 bases are shared with TRBD1. CDR1 is LNHNV and CDR2 is YYDKDF in the germline V gene (reference sequence). V was pared by 8 bases and J by 15 bases, with 9 bases of the junction left unmatched. CDR3 size: 11 residues. CDR3 bases: TGTGCCACCTATGAGACAGGGGTAGGGTACTTC. Encoded protein: CATYETGVGYF.

V gene TRBV5-1 combines with J gene TRBJ1-2; 8 bases map to TRBD1. The CDR3 totals 13 residues. The V and J ends lost 0 bases and 8 bases, in that order; junction bases with no gene match: 3. In germline, CDR1 is SGHRS, CDR2 YFSETQ. The CDR3 sequence is CASSLDRGSGYTF. The CDR3 DNA follows: TGCGCCAGCAGCTTGGACAGGGGGAGCGGCTACACCTTC.

In this sample, this clonotype turned up a few times. The J gene is TRBJ2-1, the V gene TRBV29-1; possibly TRBD2 for D (6 bases). The germline gives CDR1 SQVTM, CDR2 ANQGSEA. The CDR3 runs to 14 residues. V was shortened by 7 bases and J by 0 bases, with 13 bases between the two germline ends. For the CDR3, the DNA is TGCAGCGGTTCGGGACTGAGCTCCTACAATGAGCAGTTCTTC. Translated, it gives CSGSGLSSYNEQFF.

V and J are TRBV27 and TRBJ2-7; a weak D match, TRBD1 (5 bases). Germline V CDR1 and CDR2: MNHEY, SMNVEV (reference sequence). This CDR3 contains 14 residues. Trimming pared 5 bases from V and 0 bases from J, leaving 11 bases between. The CDR3 bases are TGTGCCAGCAGTCCAGGGTCCAGCTCCTACGAGCAGTACTTC. The encoded protein is CASSPGSSSYEQYF.

This clonotype was seen more than once but under ten times. The J gene is TRBJ2-5, the V gene TRBV9; TRBD2 agrees at 11 bases. V shed 3 bases and J 5 bases; nucleotides not matched to a gene: 15. CDR3 length: 18 amino acids. Germline-derived CDR1 and CDR2 are SGDLS and YYNGEE. Written as DNA, the CDR3 is TGTGCCAGCAGCGCCACACCAACACTAGCGGGGGCCTGGGAGACCCAGTACTTC. It yields the protein CASSATPTLAGAWETQYF.

This clonotype was detected a few times. The rearrangement joins TRBV6-5 to TRBJ2-3; TRBD2 is a possible D gene (7 bases). Between the trimmed V and J ends, which lost 3 bases and 8 bases, there was a span of 15 bases. The length of the CDR3 is 14 residues. Germline-derived CDR1 and CDR2 are MNHEY and SVGAGI. The CDR3 is CASSYRGGAPTQYF. The CDR3 bases are TGTGCCAGCAGTTATAGGGGGGGGGCCCCTACGCAGTATTTT.

This rearrangement joins TRBV12-3 or TRBV12-4 to TRBJ2-3; 7 bases are a match to TRBD2. The CDR3 runs to 15 residues. Trimming removed 6 bases from V and 4 bases from J; junction bases left unmatched: 10. The CDR3 nucleotides read TGTGCCAGCAGCCCCGTTAACAGCGGGGCAGATACGCAGTATTTT. Translation gives CASSPVNSGADTQYF.

The rearrangement links TRBV7-8 to TRBJ2-3; 9 bases are a match to TRBD2. The CDR3 contains 16 residues. The V segment lost 6 bases and the J segment 3 bases; nucleotides outside the gene matches: 10. Germline lookup yields CDR1 SGHVS and CDR2 FQNEAQ. This CDR3 is CASSREAGGITDTQYF. The CDR3 coding sequence is TGTGCCAGCAGTCGCGAAGCGGGGGGAATTACAGATACGCAGTATTTT. Based on the CDR3 plus reference TRBV7-8 and TRBJ2-3, the full variable domain is GAGVSQSPRYKVAKRGQDVALRCDPISGHVSLFWYQQALGQGPEFLTYFQNEAQLDKSGLPSDRFFAERPEGSVSTLKIQRTQQEDSAVYLCASSREAGGITDTQYFGPGTRLTVL.

The V and J genes are TRBV6-6 and TRBJ1-4, with 7 bases matching TRBD1. J was trimmed by 2 bases and V by 2 bases; bases with no gene match: 5. The CDR3 has 16 amino acids. Germline assignment: CDR1 MNHNY and CDR2 SVGAGI (reference sequence). CDR3 nucleotide sequence: TGTGCCAGCAGTTACCGACAGGGTGGGACTAATGAAAAACTGTTTTTT. Protein sequence: CASSYRQGGTNEKLFF.

The rearrangement links TRBV5-1 to TRBJ1-2; the match to TRBD1 covers 10 bases. CDR3 length equals 17 residues. The germline V gene encodes CDR1 SGHRS and CDR2 YFSETQ. Trimming cost V 4 bases and J 0 bases; bases outside gene matches: 9. CDR3 sequence (DNA): TGCGCCAGCAGCCTTCGGACAGGGGGAGAAGCTAACTATGGCTACACCTTC. It specifies CASSLRTGGEANYGYTF.

The V gene is TRBV20-1, the J gene TRBJ1-1, with unresolved D. CDR1 is DFQATT, CDR2 SNEGSKA, per germline (reference sequence). There are 15 residues in the CDR3. Trimming left V 0 bases short and J 10 bases short, with 21 bases between. CDR3 loop: CSAREPRAAWSGAFF. Written as DNA, the CDR3 is TGCAGTGCTAGAGAGCCCCGGGCAGCCTGGTCCGGAGCTTTCTTT.

The chain links TRBV9 to TRBJ2-1, with 8 bases identical to TRBD2. V gave up 0 bases and J gave up 7 bases; unmatched junction bases: 9. The CDR3 covers 16 residues. Per germline, CDR1 SGDLS and CDR2 YYNGEE. The CDR3: CASSVDLAGGRNEQFF. The CDR3 DNA reads as TGTGCCAGCAGCGTAGATCTAGCGGGTGGGAGGAATGAGCAGTTCTTC.

V and J are TRBV12-3 or TRBV12-4 and TRBJ2-5, with D perhaps assigned TRBD1 or TRBD2 (5 bases each). V was clipped by 6 bases and J by 5 bases, with 16 bases between them. CDR3 length: 14 amino acids. CDR3 coding DNA: TGTGCCAGCAGCCGCCGGGGCATACTGGAGACCCAGTACTTC. This translates into CASSRRGILETQYF.

This chain links TRBV2 with TRBJ1-6; D is possibly TRBD1 (5 bases). CDR3 length: 14 residues. Trimming took off 2 bases at V and 7 bases at J, with 9 bases between the two ends. Germline V lookup: CDR1 SNHLY, CDR2 FYNNEI. CDR3 protein: CASSEQGGNSPLHF. Written as DNA, the CDR3 is TGTGCCAGCAGTGAACAGGGAGGAAATTCACCCCTCCACTTT.

The V and J genes are TRBV11-1 and TRBJ2-1, with unresolved D. CDR3 length equals 14 residues. V lost 4 bases and J lost 5, with 12 bases in between. Germline loops: CDR1 SGHAT, CDR2 FQDESV (reference sequence). CDR3 in amino acids: CASSSRIPHNEQFF. The CDR3 DNA is TGTGCCAGCAGCTCACGAATCCCCCACAATGAGCAGTTCTTC.

V gene TRBV5-1 combines with J gene TRBJ2-7; D is unresolved. From germline, CDR1 is SGHRS and CDR2 YFSETQ. The ends were cut back, 4 bases at V and 4 bases at J, with 18 bases in the middle. CDR3 length: 15 residues. The CDR3, as DNA: TGCGCCAGCAGCCCCGACCCGCAGGCGCTGTACGAGCAGTACTTC. It yields the protein CASSPDPQALYEQYF. Together with reference TRBV5-1 and TRBJ2-7, the CDR3 gives the full variable domain: KAGVTQTPRYLIKTRGQQVTLSCSPISGHRSVSWYQQTPGQGLQFLFEYFSETQRNKGNFPGRFSGRQFSNSRSEMNVSTLELGDSALYLCASSPDPQALYEQYFGPGTRLTVT.

J is TRBJ1-4 and V is TRBV5-6; D is undetermined. The CDR3 covers 14 residues. Trimming left V 5 bases short and J 3 bases short, with 11 bases between. Germline assignment: CDR1 SGHDT and CDR2 YYEEEE. CDR3 in amino acids: CASSFRAPNEKLFF. The CDR3 DNA is TGTGCCAGCAGTTTCCGGGCCCCTAATGAAAAACTGTTTTTT. The full variable domain, in which reference TRBV5-6 and TRBJ1-4 provide the parts outside the CDR3, is DAGVTQSPTHLIKTRGQQVTLRCSPKSGHDTVSWYQQALGQGPQFIFQYYEEEERQRGNFPDRFSGHQFPNYSSELNVNALLLGDSALYLCASSFRAPNEKLFFGSGTQLSVL.

This clonotype showed up just a few times. The V gene is TRBV5-1, the J gene TRBJ1-1, with D possibly matching TRBD1 (5 bases). This CDR3 has 14 residues. Looked up from germline, CDR1 is SGHRS and CDR2 is YFSETQ. V lost 6 bases to trimming and J lost 4 bases, with 16 bases between them. CDR3 amino acids: CASTGAAVGTEAFF. The CDR3 DNA reads TGCGCCAGCACTGGGGCCGCGGTAGGCACTGAAGCTTTCTTT.

This clonotype was counted a few times. The CDR3: CATWAGSSYNEQFF. The CDR3 nucleotides are TGTGCCACCTGGGCGGGGAGCTCCTACAATGAGCAGTTCTTC. The V call is TRBV12-3 or TRBV12-4, the J call TRBJ2-1, with a tentative D call TRBD2 (6 bases). This CDR3 is 14 amino acids long. Trimming left V 10 bases short and J 0 bases short, with 13 bases between.